The sequence of this T cell receptor (beta chain) was determined in a study of T cell responses to AZD1222 COVID-19 vaccine. Broader study findings: Clonal diversity was possibly underestimated, and the donors were mostly white British, with more females. Regions 160-218 and 743-854 held dominance among vaccine-associated CD4 TCRs, which spanned spike.

This clone has a handful of counts. Its cognate antigen is unknown. Generated by immunoSEQ multiplex PCR, the TCRdb table keeps only in-frame clones and is missing some. This sample yields about 130,000 clones, of which 80% to 90% are seen a single time; 4.2% belongs to the top ten. The CDR3 has 15 amino acids. V shed 2 bases and J shed 11 bases, with 16 bases lying between them. CDR1 and CDR2 from the germline V gene are LGHNA and YNFKEQ. The rearrangement joins TRBV4-2 to TRBJ1-6; possibly TRBD1 for D (6 bases). Source: peripheral blood, taken on day 0 of AZD1222 vaccination. The receptor was isolated from an adult in good health. The CDR3 nucleotides read TGTGCCAGCAGCCAACAACTCGGACAGACGACACCCCTCCACTTT. Translated: CASSQQLGQTTPLHF.